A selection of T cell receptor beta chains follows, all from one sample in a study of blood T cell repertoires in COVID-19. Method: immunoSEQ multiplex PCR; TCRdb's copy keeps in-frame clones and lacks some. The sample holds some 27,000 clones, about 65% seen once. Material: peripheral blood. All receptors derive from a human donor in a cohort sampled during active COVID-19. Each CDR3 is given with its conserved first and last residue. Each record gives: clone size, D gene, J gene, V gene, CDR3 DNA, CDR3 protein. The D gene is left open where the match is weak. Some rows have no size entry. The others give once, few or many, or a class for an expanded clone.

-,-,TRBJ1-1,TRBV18,TGTGCCAGCTCACCATCTTTCGGGGGGGGTGACACTGAAGCTTTCTTT,CASSPSFGGGDTEAFF
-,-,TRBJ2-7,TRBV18,TGTGCCAGCTCACCCCAGGGTCGTTCCTACGAGCAGTACTTC,CASSPQGRSYEQYF
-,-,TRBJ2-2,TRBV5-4,TGTGCCAGCAGCTTGGACAGGGCGGCCACCGGGGAGCTGTTTTTT,CASSLDRAATGELFF
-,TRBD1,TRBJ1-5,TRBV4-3,TGCGCCAGCAGCCAATTCCGGACAGGGAGGTCGGATAGCAATCAGCCCCAGCATTTT,CASSQFRTGRSDSNQPQHF
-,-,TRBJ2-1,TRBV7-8,TGTGCCAGCAGCTTCGCTACGGGGAGCTACAATGAGCAGTTCTTC,CASSFATGSYNEQFF
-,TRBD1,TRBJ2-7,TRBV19,TGTGCCAGTCGCCCGGGACAGGGGCTCGGGGAGCAGTACTTC,CASRPGQGLGEQYF
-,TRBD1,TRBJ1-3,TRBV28,TGTGCCAGCAGTTCCCGGACAGGGATGGCAAACACCATATATTTT,CASSSRTGMANTIYF
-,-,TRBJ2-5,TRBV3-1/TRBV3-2,TGTGCCAGCAGCCGAGAAGAGACCCAGTACTTC,CASSREETQYF
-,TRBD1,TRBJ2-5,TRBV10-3,TGTGCCATCAGGGAGGACAGGCAAGAGACCCAGTACTTC,CAIREDRQETQYF
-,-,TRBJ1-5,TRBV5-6,TGTGCCAGCAGCCAATTAGCAAGTCAGCCCCAGCATTTT,CASSQLASQPQHF
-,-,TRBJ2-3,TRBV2,TGTGCCAGCACAACTTGGAAGGCCGGGGATACGCAGTATTTT,CASTTWKAGDTQYF
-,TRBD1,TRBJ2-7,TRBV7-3,TGTGCCAGCAGCTCGGGGCCGCCGACAGGGACCTACGAGCAGTACTTC,CASSSGPPTGTYEQYF
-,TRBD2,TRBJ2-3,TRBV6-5,TGTGCCAGCAACTTCCTAGCGGGGCAAGATACGCAGTATTTT,CASNFLAGQDTQYF
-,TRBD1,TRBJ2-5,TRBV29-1,TGCAGCCGCAATTGGGACAGGGCGCCCCAAGAGACCCAGTACTTC,CSRNWDRAPQETQYF
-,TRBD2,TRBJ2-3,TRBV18,TGTGCCAGCTCACCACCTACTAGCGGGACTAGAGATACGCAGTATTTT,CASSPPTSGTRDTQYF
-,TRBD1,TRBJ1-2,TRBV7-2,TGTGCCAGCAGCCAGACCGCGGGTTCAGGGGGTCTAATCTATGGCTACACCTTC,CASSQTAGSGGLIYGYTF
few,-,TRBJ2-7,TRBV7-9,TGTGCCAGCAGCTTAGGGGACTGGCACTACGAGCAGTACTTC,CASSLGDWHYEQYF
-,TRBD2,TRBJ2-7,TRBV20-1,TGCAGTGCTAGTAGGATACTAGCGGGTGGAGGCTACGAGCAGTACTTC,CSASRILAGGGYEQYF
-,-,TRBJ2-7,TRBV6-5,TGTGCCAGCAGATATGCCGGGTCCTATTACGAGCAGTACTTC,CASRYAGSYYEQYF
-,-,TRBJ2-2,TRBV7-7,TGTGCCAGCAGCTCCACGGCGAACACCGGGGAGCTGTTTTTT,CASSSTANTGELFF
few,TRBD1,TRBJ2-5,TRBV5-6,TGTGCCAGCAGCTCTTTGCGACAGGGGCTCGAGACCCAGTACTTC,CASSSLRQGLETQYF
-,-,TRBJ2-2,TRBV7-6,TGTGCCAGCAGCTTAGACGAGGACAAAACCGGGGAGCTGTTTTTT,CASSLDEDKTGELFF
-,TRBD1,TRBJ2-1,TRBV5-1,TGCGCCAGCAGGCCACGGACAGGCTCCTACAATGAGCAGTTCTTC,CASRPRTGSYNEQFF
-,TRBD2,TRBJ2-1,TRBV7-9,TGTGCCAGCAGCTTAGCCCCTTCGGGGGGGAATGAGCAGTTCTTC,CASSLAPSGGNEQFF
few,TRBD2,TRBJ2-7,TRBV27,TGTGCCAGCAGTTTAAGCGGGAGAGGCTACGAGCAGTACTTC,CASSLSGRGYEQYF
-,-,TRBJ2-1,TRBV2,TGTGCCAGCGGCCCGTGGAATGAGCAGTTCTTC,CASGPWNEQFF
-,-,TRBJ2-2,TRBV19,TGTGCCAGTACACTGACGGGGGAGGCCGGGGAGCTGTTTTTT,CASTLTGEAGELFF
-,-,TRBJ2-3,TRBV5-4,TGTGCCAGCAGCGCCCTACAGGGACGCGCAGATACGCAGTATTTT,CASSALQGRADTQYF
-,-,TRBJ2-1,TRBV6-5,TGTGCCAGCAGTTACTCCCTTAGTTATGAGCAGTTCTTC,CASSYSLSYEQFF
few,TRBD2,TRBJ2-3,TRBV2,TGTGCCAGCAGTGAATTTGCTAGCGGGGTAGCAGATACGCAGTATTTT,CASSEFASGVADTQYF
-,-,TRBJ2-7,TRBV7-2,TGTGCCAGCAGCTTAGATTCCCCATCGGGGGAGCAGTACTTC,CASSLDSPSGEQYF
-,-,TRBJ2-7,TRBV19,TGTGCCAGTAGTGCCTCCTCGCTGGGGGCGGGCAACCCCTACGAGCAGTACTTC,CASSASSLGAGNPYEQYF
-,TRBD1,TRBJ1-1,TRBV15,TGTGCCACCAGCAGAGATCTGGCAGGGGGCTCGGTCACTGAAGCTTTCTTT,CATSRDLAGGSVTEAFF
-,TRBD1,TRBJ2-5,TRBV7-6,TGTGCCAGCAGCCCAACCTGGACAGGGAAAGTGGGGGAGACCCAGTACTTC,CASSPTWTGKVGETQYF
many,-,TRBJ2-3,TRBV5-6,TGTGCCAGCAGCCCTACAGGGAGCCTTAGCACAGATACGCAGTATTTT,CASSPTGSLSTDTQYF